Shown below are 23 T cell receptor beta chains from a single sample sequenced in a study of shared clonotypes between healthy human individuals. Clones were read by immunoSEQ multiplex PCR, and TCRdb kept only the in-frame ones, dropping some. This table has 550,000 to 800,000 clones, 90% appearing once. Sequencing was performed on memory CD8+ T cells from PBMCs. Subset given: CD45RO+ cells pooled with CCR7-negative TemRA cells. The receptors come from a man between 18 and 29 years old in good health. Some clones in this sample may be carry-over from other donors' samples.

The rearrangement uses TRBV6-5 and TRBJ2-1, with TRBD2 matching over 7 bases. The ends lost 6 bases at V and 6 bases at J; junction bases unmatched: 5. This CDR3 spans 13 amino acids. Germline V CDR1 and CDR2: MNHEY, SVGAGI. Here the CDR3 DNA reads TGTGCCAGCAGCCGGACTAGGGGCAATGAGCAGTTCTTC. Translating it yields CASSRTRGNEQFF.

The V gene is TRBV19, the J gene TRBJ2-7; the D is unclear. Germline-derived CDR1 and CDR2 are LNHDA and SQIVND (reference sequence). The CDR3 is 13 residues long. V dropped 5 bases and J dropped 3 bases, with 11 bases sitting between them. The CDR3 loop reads CASSHPGGYEQYF. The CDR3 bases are TGTGCCAGTAGTCATCCCGGTGGCTACGAGCAGTACTTC. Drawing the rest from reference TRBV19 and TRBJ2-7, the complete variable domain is DGGITQSPKYLFRKEGQNVTLSCEQNLNHDAMYWYRQDPGQGLRLIYYSQIVNDFQKGDIAEGYSVSREKKESFPLTVTSAQKNPTAFYLCASSHPGGYEQYFGPGTRLTVT.

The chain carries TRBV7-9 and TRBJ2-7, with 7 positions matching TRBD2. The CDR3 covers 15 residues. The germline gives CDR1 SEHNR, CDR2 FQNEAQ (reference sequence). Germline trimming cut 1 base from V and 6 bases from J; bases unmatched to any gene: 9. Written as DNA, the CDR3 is TGTGCCAGCAGCTTAGTACGCGGGAGAGGCGGCGAGCAGTACTTC. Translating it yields CASSLVRGRGGEQYF.

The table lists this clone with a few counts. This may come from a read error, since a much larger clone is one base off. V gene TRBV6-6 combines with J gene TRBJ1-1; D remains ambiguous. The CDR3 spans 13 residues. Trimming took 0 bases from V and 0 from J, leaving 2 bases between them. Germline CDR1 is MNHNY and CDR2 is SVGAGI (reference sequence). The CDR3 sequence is CASSYSVNTEAFF. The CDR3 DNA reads TGTGCCAGCAGTTACTCGGTGAACACTGAAGCTTTCTTT.

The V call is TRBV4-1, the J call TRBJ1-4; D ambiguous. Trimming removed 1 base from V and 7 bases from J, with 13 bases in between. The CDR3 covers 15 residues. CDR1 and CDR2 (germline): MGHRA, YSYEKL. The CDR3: CASSQVSGWIEKLFF. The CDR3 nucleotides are TGCGCCAGCAGCCAAGTTTCCGGGTGGATTGAAAAACTGTTTTTT.

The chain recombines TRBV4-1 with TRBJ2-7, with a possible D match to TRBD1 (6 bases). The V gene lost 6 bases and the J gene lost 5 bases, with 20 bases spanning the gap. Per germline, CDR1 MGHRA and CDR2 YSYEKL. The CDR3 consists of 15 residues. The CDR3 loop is CASSTGTLKAHEQYF. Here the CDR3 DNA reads TGCGCCAGCAGTACAGGGACATTAAAGGCCCACGAGCAGTACTTC.

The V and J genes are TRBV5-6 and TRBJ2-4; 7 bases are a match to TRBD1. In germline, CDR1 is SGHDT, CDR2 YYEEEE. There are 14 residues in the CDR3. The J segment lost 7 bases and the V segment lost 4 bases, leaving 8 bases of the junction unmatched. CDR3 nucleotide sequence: TGTGCCAGCAGCGTGGGACAGAGTGTGAACATTCAGTACTTC. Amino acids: CASSVGQSVNIQYF.

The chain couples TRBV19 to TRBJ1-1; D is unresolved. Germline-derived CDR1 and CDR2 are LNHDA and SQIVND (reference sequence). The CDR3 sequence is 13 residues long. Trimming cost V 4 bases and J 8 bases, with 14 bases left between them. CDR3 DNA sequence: TGTGCCAGTAGTAGTCCCACTTCTTACGAAGCTTTCTTT. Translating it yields CASSSPTSYEAFF.

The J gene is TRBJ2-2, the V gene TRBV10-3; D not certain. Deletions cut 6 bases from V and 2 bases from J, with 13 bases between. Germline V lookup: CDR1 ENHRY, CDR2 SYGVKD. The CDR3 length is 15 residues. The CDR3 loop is CAIRGTRSNTGELFF. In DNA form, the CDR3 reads TGTGCCATCAGGGGAACACGCAGCAACACCGGGGAGCTGTTTTTT.

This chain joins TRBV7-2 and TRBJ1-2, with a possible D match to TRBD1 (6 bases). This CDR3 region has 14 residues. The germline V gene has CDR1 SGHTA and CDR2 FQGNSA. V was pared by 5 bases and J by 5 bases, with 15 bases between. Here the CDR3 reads CASSHTGLNYGYTF. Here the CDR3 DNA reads TGTGCCAGCAGCCACACAGGGCTAAATTATGGCTACACCTTC.

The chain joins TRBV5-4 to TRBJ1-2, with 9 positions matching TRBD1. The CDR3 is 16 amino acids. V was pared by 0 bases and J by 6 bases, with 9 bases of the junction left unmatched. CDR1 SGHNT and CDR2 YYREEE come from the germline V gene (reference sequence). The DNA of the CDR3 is TGTGCCAGCAGCTTGGAAGGGACAGGGAGGCTCCATGGCTACACCTTC. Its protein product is CASSLEGTGRLHGYTF.

This CDR3 is CSVIRGYMDTEAFF. The CDR3 DNA is TGCAGCGTTATCAGGGGATACATGGACACTGAAGCTTTCTTT. The chain uses TRBV29-1 and TRBJ1-1; maybe TRBD1 (6 bases). The V end lost 5 bases, the J end lost 3 bases, and 16 bases lay between the germline ends. The CDR3 has 14 amino acids. Germline CDR1 SQVTM, CDR2 ANQGSEA.

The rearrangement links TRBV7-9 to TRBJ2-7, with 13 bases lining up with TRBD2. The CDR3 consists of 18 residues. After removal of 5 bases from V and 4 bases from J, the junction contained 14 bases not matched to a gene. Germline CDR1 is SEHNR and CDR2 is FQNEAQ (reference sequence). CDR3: CASSPRELTSGRSYEQYF. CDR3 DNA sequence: TGTGCCAGCAGCCCAAGAGAGTTGACTAGCGGGAGGTCTTACGAGCAGTACTTC.

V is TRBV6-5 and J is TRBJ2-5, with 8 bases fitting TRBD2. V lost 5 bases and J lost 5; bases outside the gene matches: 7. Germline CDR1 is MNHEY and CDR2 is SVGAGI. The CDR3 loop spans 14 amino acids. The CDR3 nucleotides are TGTGCCAGCAGTCGAACCCGGGGGGGGGAGACCCAGTACTTC. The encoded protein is CASSRTRGGETQYF.

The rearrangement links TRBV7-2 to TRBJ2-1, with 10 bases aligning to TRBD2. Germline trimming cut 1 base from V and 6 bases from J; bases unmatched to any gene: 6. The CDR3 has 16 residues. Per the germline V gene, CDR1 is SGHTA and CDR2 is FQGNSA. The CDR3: CASSLDPSGGFNEQFF. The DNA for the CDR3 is TGTGCCAGCAGCTTAGATCCTAGCGGGGGATTCAATGAGCAGTTCTTC. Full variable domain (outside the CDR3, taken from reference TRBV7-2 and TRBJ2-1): GAGVSQSPSNKVTEKGKDVELRCDPISGHTALYWYRQSLGQGLEFLIYFQGNSAPDKSGLPSDRFSAERTGGSVSTLTIQRTQQEDSAVYLCASSLDPSGGFNEQFFGPGTRLTVL.

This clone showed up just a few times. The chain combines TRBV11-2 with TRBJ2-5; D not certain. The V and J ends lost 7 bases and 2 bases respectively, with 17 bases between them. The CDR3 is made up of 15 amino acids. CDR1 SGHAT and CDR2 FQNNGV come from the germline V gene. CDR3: CASIRSPHFQETQYF. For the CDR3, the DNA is TGTGCCAGCATCAGAAGTCCCCACTTTCAAGAGACCCAGTACTTC.

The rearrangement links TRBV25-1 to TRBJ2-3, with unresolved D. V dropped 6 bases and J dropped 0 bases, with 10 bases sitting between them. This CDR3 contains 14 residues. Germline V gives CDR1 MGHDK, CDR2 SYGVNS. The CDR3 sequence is CASRRRASTDTQYF. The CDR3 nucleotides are TGTGCCAGCAGGAGACGCGCTAGCACAGATACGCAGTATTTT.

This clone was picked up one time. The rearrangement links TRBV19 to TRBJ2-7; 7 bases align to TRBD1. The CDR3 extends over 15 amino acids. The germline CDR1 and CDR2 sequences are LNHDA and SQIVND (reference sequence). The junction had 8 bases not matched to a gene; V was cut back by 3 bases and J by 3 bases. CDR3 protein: CASSIEGGLYYEQYF. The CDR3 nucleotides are TGTGCCAGTAGTATCGAAGGGGGCCTATACTACGAGCAGTACTTC.

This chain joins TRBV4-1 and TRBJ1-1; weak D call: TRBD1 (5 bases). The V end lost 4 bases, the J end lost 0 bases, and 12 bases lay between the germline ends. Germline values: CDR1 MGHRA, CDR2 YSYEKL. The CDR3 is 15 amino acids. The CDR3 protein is CASSLDSGMNTEAFF. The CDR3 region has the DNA TGCGCCAGCAGCCTTGACAGTGGAATGAACACTGAAGCTTTCTTT.

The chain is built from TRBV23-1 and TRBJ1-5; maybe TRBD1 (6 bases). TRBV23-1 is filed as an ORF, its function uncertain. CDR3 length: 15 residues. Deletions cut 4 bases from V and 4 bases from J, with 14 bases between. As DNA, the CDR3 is TGCGCCAGCAGTCCCAGATACAGGGAGAATCAGCCCCAGCATTTT. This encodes CASSPRYRENQPQHF.

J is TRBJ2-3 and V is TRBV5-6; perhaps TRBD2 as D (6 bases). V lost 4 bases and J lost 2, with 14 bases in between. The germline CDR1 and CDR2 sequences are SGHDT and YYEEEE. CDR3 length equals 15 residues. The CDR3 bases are TGTGCCAGCAGCATACTAGCCGCATTCACAGATACGCAGTATTTT. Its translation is CASSILAAFTDTQYF.

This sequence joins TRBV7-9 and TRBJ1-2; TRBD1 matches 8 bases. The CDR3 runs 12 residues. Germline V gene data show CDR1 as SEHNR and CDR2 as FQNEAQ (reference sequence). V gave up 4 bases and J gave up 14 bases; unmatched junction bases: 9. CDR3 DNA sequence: TGTGCCAGCAGCTCGACGGACAGGGATGGTACCTTC. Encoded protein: CASSSTDRDGTF.

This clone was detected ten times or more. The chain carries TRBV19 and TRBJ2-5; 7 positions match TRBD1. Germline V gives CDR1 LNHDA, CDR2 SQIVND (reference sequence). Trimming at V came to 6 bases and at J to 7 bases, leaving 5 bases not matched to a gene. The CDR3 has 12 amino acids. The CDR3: CASRGDSGTQYF. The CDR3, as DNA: TGTGCCAGTAGAGGGGACAGTGGGACCCAGTACTTC.